This TCR beta chain is drawn from a study of T-cell memory formation after mild COVID-19. About the research overall: The two donors had largely donor-specific TCR clusters.

About this clonotype itself: Antigen unknown.

Overall study findings and caveats: Chiefly within CM and EM were the contracting CD4+ clones; CD8+ ones were within EMRA. Whereas later expanders leaned CD4+, clones contracting day 15 to 85 showed a balanced CD4/CD8 makeup.

Germline V gene sequence: CDR1 SGHTA, CDR2 FQGNSA. V lost 5 bases, J lost 4 bases, and 17 bases lay in between. There are 15 residues in the CDR3. After 5'RACE with constant-segment primers, TCR alpha and TCR beta cDNA libraries carrying sample barcodes and UMIs were obtained. TCRdb passed the 5' RACE reads through MiXCR, listing each CDR3 protein once. This sample has about 260,000 distinct CDR3 sequences, with 16% found just once. This TCR was recovered from a young man who had mild COVID-19 (a few samples of this study predate the infection). Cell type and time point are not known. The chain employs TRBV7-2 and TRBJ1-2; D unresolved. The sequencing sample was made of PBMCs or a T cell subset sorted from them (not recorded which). The CDR3 nucleotides read TGTGCCAGCAGCCCTCAAAAGGGCAGAGCCTATGGCTACACCTTC. Protein sequence: CASSPQKGRAYGYTF.